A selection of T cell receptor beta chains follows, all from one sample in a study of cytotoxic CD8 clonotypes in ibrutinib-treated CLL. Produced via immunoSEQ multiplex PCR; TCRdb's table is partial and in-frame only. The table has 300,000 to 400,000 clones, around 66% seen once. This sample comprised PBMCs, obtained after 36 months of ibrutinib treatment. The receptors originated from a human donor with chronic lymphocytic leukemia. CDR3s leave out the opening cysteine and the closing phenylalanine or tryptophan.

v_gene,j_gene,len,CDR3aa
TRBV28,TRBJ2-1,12,ASSLTGMGNEQF
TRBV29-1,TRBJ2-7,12,SARHRFSSYEQY
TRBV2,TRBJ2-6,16,ASVGTGTGPSGANVLT
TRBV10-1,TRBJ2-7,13,ASSDSGGGRDEQY
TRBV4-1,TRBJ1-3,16,ASSPQARASGSGNTIY
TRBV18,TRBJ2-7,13,ASRRTRSGGDEQY
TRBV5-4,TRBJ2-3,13,ASSLTSGGPDTQY
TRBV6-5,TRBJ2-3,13,ASSYLAGETDTQY
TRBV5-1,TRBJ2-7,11,ASSSGRYYEQY
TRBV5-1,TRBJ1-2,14,ASSSEPGGMGYGYT
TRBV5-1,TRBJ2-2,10,ASSFPLGELF
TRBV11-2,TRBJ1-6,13,ASSTGGGFKSPLH
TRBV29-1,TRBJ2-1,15,SVTGFRGQGTSNEQF
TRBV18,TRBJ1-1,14,ASSLQTGAGGTEAF
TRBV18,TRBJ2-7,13,ASSSLPGRPYEQY
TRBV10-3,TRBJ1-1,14,AISGSPDREYTEAF
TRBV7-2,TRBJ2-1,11,ASTPPNVNEQF
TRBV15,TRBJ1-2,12,ATSRPGTGYGYT
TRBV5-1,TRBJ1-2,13,ASSLVAGALSGYT
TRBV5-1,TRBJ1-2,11,ASSLEGGYGYT
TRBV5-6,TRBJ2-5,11,ASSLDRRETQY
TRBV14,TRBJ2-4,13,ASSQLTPSKNIQY
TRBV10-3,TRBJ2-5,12,AITVTGVGETQY
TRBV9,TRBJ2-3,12,ASSVDWATDTQY
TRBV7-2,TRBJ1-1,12,ASSSNLGSTEAF
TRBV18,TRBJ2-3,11,ASSRRGEDTQY
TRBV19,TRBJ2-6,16,ASSIRPRGETGANVLT
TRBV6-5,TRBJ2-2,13,ASSFAGRNTGELF
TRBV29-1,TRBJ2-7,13,SVGGGGLLSYEQY
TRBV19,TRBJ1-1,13,ASSIGQGASTEAF
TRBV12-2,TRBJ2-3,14,ASRLSPLVGGGTQY
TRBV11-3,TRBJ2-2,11,ASSRGTKGELF